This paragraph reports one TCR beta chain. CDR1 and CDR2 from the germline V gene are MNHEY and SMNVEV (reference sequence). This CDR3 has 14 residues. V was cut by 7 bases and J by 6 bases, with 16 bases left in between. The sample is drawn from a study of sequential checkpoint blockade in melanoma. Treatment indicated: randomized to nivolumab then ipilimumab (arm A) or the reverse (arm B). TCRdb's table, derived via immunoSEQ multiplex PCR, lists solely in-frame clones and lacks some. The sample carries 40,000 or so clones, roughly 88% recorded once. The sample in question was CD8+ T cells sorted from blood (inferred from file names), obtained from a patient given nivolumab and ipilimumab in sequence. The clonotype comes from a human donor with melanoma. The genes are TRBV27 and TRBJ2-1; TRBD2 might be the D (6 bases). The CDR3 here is CASTSNGGGNEQFF. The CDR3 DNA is TGTGCCAGCACCTCCAATGGGGGAGGCAATGAGCAGTTCTTC.